The 28 T cell receptor beta chains below come from one sample, sequenced in a study of blood T cell repertoires in COVID-19. Clones were read by immunoSEQ multiplex PCR, and TCRdb kept only the in-frame ones, dropping some. The sample records roughly 62,000 clones, roughly 90% being singletons. The material sequenced was peripheral blood. Receptors originate from a human donor with acute or convalescent COVID-19. The donor label of this sample is uncertain.

The chain joins TRBV21-1 to TRBJ1-6. TRBV21-1 is recorded as a pseudogene. The CDR3 length is 14 residues. The CDR3 loop reads CASSKGRGNSPLHF. DNA of the CDR3: TGTGCCAGCAGCAAAGGGAGGGGCAATTCACCCCTCCACTTT.

The chain links TRBV2 to TRBJ1-4, with TRBD1 as a possible D gene (5 bases). Germline V gene data show CDR1 as SNHLY and CDR2 as FYNNEI. This CDR3 is built from 16 residues. Deletions cut 5 bases from V and 5 bases from J, with 18 bases between. The CDR3 sequence is CASSISSGRGNEKLFF. CDR3 in DNA: TGTGCCAGCAGTATTTCGTCCGGACGGGGGAATGAAAAACTGTTTTTT.

The J gene is TRBJ2-7, the V gene TRBV5-1; 8 positions agree with TRBD1. The CDR3 loop spans 17 amino acids. V lost 5 bases and J lost 0; bases outside the gene matches: 13. Germline V gene lookup returns CDR1 SGHRS and CDR2 YFSETQ. CDR3 sequence reads: CASSPTTDRGRSYEQYF. The CDR3 nucleotides read TGCGCCAGCAGTCCTACCACCGACAGGGGCCGCTCCTACGAGCAGTACTTC.

The chain joins TRBV14 to TRBJ1-6; TRBD1 agrees at 9 bases. The CDR3 consists of 15 residues. Germline V CDR1 and CDR2: SGHDN, FVKESK. V shed 6 bases, J shed 5 bases, and the junction held 5 bases outside the gene matches. This chain's CDR3 is CASRGQGNHNSPLHF. CDR3 sequence (DNA): TGTGCCAGCAGGGGACAGGGAAACCATAATTCACCCCTCCACTTT.

In DNA, the CDR3 is TGTGCCAGCAGCTCCGACAGGGCGGCCTACTCTGGGGCCAACGTCCTGACTTTC. This translates into CASSSDRAAYSGANVLTF. The chain joins TRBV5-4 to TRBJ2-6; 7 bases map to TRBD1. The CDR3 contains 18 residues. The ends lost 3 bases at V and 0 bases at J; junction bases unmatched: 9. Per the germline V gene, CDR1 is SGHNT and CDR2 is YYREEE (reference sequence).

The V call is TRBV9, the J call TRBJ2-5; D is perhaps TRBD2 (5 bases). CDR1 and CDR2 (germline): SGDLS, YYNGEE. Between the trimmed V and J ends, which lost 0 bases and 5 bases, there was a span of 11 bases. This CDR3 has 14 residues. The CDR3 DNA reads as TGTGCCAGCAGCGTAGAAACCGGAGGCGAGACCCAGTACTTC. Amino acids: CASSVETGGETQYF.

The chain recombines TRBV19 with TRBJ1-1; a possible D gene is TRBD1 (6 bases). The CDR3 is 13 amino acids. Between the trimmed V and J ends, which lost 6 bases and 1 base, there was a span of 9 bases. CDR1 and CDR2 from the germline V gene are LNHDA and SQIVND (reference sequence). CDR3 residues: CASRDRPNTEAFF. CDR3 DNA sequence: TGTGCCAGTAGGGACAGACCGAACACTGAAGCTTTCTTT.

The V gene is TRBV7-3, the J gene TRBJ2-5; the D gene is possibly TRBD2 (6 bases). V was pared by 5 bases and J by 2 bases, with 9 bases between. The CDR3 spans 13 residues. CDR1 and CDR2 from the germline V gene are SGHTA and FQGTGA. CDR3 sequence reads: CASSTTRQETQYF. CDR3 DNA sequence: TGTGCCAGCAGCACGACTAGACAAGAGACCCAGTACTTC. The variable domain in full, completed from reference TRBV7-3 and TRBJ2-5, reads GAGVSQTPSNKVTEKGKYVELRCDPISGHTALYWYRQSLGQGPEFLIYFQGTGAADDSGLPNDRFFAVRPEGSVSTLKIQRTERGDSAVYLCASSTTRQETQYFGPGTRLLVL.

The chain carries TRBV2 and TRBJ1-6; D not certain. CDR1 and CDR2 from the germline V gene are SNHLY and FYNNEI. The CDR3 sequence is 15 residues long. V lost 6 bases to trimming and J lost 0 bases, with 9 bases between them. The CDR3 DNA sequence: TGTGCCAGCAGCGCAGAAAGCTCCTATAATTCACCCCTCCACTTT. This codes for CASSAESSYNSPLHF. Drawing the rest from reference TRBV2 and TRBJ1-6, the complete variable domain is EPEVTQTPSHQVTQMGQEVILRCVPISNHLYFYWYRQILGQKVEFLVSFYNNEISEKSEIFDDQFSVERPDGSNFTLKIRSTKLEDSAMYFCASSAESSYNSPLHFGNGTRLTVT.

This clone has a handful of counts. The chain joins TRBV24-1 to TRBJ1-5, with D hard to call. Trimming cost V 5 bases and J 5 bases, with 12 bases left between them. The germline CDR1 and CDR2 sequences are KGHDR and SFDVKD. CDR3 length: 14 amino acids. The CDR3 protein is CATSVAGNDQPQHF. The CDR3 DNA reads as TGTGCCACCAGTGTAGCCGGGAACGATCAGCCCCAGCATTTT.

This clone was recorded only once. This chain links TRBV5-4 with TRBJ1-2; D perhaps matches TRBD1 (5 bases). Looked up from germline, CDR1 is SGHNT and CDR2 is YYREEE (reference sequence). The V end was cut by 3 bases, the J end by 0 bases, with 6 bases between. The CDR3 has 13 residues. CDR3 loop: CASSSGSNYGYTF. DNA of the CDR3: TGTGCCAGCAGCTCAGGGTCTAACTATGGCTACACCTTC.

The chain links TRBV6-5 to TRBJ2-1; maybe TRBD2 (6 bases). V was shortened by 5 bases and J by 7 bases, with 12 bases between the two germline ends. CDR1 is MNHEY and CDR2 is SVGAGI in the germline V gene. The CDR3 covers 13 residues. CDR3 amino acids: CASSLGLFNEQFF. DNA for the CDR3: TGTGCCAGCAGTCTGGGACTTTTTAATGAGCAGTTCTTC.

The genes are TRBV6-5 and TRBJ2-2; TRBD2 matches 9 bases. The CDR3 length is 14 residues. The V gene end was trimmed by 6 bases and the J gene end by 8 bases; junction bases not matched to a gene: 7. Germline CDR1 and CDR2: MNHEY and SVGAGI. CDR3 coding DNA: TGTGCCAGCAGAGGGACTAGCAAAGGGGGGGAGCTGTTTTTT. Translated, it gives CASRGTSKGGELFF.

The V and J genes are TRBV2 and TRBJ1-4; no clear D gene. The CDR3 contains 13 residues. Looked up from germline, CDR1 is SNHLY and CDR2 is FYNNEI. Trimming removed 3 bases at V and 8 bases at J, with 10 bases between. The CDR3 loop is CASSDGLGEKLFF. CDR3 bases: TGTGCCAGCAGTGATGGACTGGGAGAAAAACTGTTTTTT.

The chain uses TRBV4-2 and TRBJ1-1; TRBD1 agrees at 12 bases. The trim removed 4 bases at V and 8 bases at J, leaving 11 bases unmatched. CDR1 and CDR2 from the germline V gene are LGHNA and YNFKEQ. CDR3 length: 16 amino acids. This chain's CDR3 is CASSRAGTGGALEAFF. The CDR3 bases are TGTGCCAGCAGCCGGGCGGGGACAGGGGGCGCACTGGAAGCTTTCTTT.

This chain joins TRBV5-4 and TRBJ1-1; TRBD1 is a possible D gene (6 bases). The CDR3 consists of 16 residues. The V end was cut by 4 bases, the J end by 1 base, with 17 bases between. Germline V gene lookup returns CDR1 SGHNT and CDR2 YYREEE (reference sequence). This chain's CDR3 is CASSRRGGIENTEAFF. The CDR3 coding sequence is TGTGCCAGCAGCAGGAGGGGGGGGATTGAGAACACTGAAGCTTTCTTT.

The gene calls are TRBV14 and TRBJ2-7; 9 bases line up with TRBD1. J was trimmed by 2 bases and V by 4 bases; bases with no gene match: 3. Germline CDR1 is SGHDN and CDR2 is FVKESK. The CDR3 covers 14 residues. CDR3 region: CASSRGQGPYEQYV. DNA of the CDR3: TGTGCCAGCAGCCGAGGACAGGGGCCCTACGAGCAGTACGTC.

The chain has TRBV7-6 and TRBJ2-2, with 13 bases aligning to TRBD2. CDR1 is SGHVS and CDR2 is FNYEAQ in the germline V gene. The V segment lost 5 bases and the J segment 3 bases; nucleotides outside the gene matches: 18. This CDR3 region has 21 residues. The CDR3 reads CASSPHRDRGLAGSYTGELFF. The CDR3 bases are TGTGCCAGCAGCCCACACCGGGACAGGGGACTAGCGGGATCCTACACCGGGGAGCTGTTTTTT.

The chain uses TRBV9 and TRBJ2-1, with a tentative D call TRBD2 (6 bases). Deletions cut 0 bases from V and 1 base from J, with 8 bases between. The CDR3 has 15 amino acids. CDR1 is SGDLS, CDR2 YYNGEE, per germline. The CDR3 nucleotides read TGTGCCAGCAGCGTAGTGGAGGGTTCCTACAATGAGCAGTTCTTC. This sequence encodes CASSVVEGSYNEQFF. Full variable domain (missing parts from reference TRBV9 and TRBJ2-1): DSGVTQTPKHLITATGQRVTLRCSPRSGDLSVYWYQQSLDQGLQFLIQYYNGEERAKGNILERFSAQQFPDLHSELNLSSLELGDSALYFCASSVVEGSYNEQFFGPGTRLTVL.

The rearrangement joins TRBV5-1 to TRBJ1-4; 8 bases match TRBD1. The CDR3 runs 14 residues. V lost 0 bases to trimming and J lost 9 bases; unmatched junction nucleotides: 4. Looked up from germline, CDR1 is SGHRS and CDR2 is YFSETQ. CDR3 coding DNA: TGCGCCAGCAGCTTGGGACAGGGGAGTCAAAAACTGTTTTTT. It encodes CASSLGQGSQKLFF.

The J gene is TRBJ2-5, the V gene TRBV5-1, with 11 bases lining up with TRBD2. V shed 1 base and J 4 bases; nucleotides not matched to a gene: 9. There are 17 residues in the CDR3. Germline V gives CDR1 SGHRS, CDR2 YFSETQ. DNA of the CDR3: TGCGCCAGCAGCTTGAAGGTAGCGGGGGGGCGAGGAGAGACCCAGTACTTC. This gives the protein CASSLKVAGGRGETQYF.

V is TRBV19 and J is TRBJ2-3; TRBD2 matches at 8 bases. This CDR3 comprises 16 residues. J was trimmed by 2 bases and V by 5 bases; bases with no gene match: 9. Per the germline V gene, CDR1 is LNHDA and CDR2 is SQIVND (reference sequence). CDR3 sequence: CASSVGTREPTDTQYF. CDR3 in DNA: TGTGCCAGTAGTGTCGGGACTAGAGAACCCACAGATACGCAGTATTTT.

Only a few counts were recorded for this clone. The gene calls are TRBV5-5 and TRBJ1-3; D might be TRBD1 (6 bases). Per germline, CDR1 SGHKS and CDR2 YYEKEE (reference sequence). Deletions cut 0 bases from V and 0 bases from J, with 19 bases between. The CDR3 is 19 amino acids. CDR3 sequence reads: CASSLALSTGPISGNTIYF. DNA for the CDR3: TGTGCCAGCAGCTTGGCCTTGAGTACAGGGCCAATCTCTGGAAACACCATATATTTT.

The chain carries TRBV18 and TRBJ1-6, with D perhaps TRBD1 (5 bases). The V and J ends lost 3 bases and 9 bases respectively, with 21 bases between them. Germline CDR1 is KGHSH and CDR2 is LQKENI. The CDR3 runs 17 residues. In DNA form, the CDR3 reads TGTGCCAGCTCACCTACCGAAGCGGGACGCCGGGGTTCACCCCTCCACTTT. Its protein is CASSPTEAGRRGSPLHF.

The rearrangement links TRBV7-8 to TRBJ2-7; TRBD1 is a possible D gene (5 bases). The CDR3 runs 15 residues. Germline V gene sequence: CDR1 SGHVS, CDR2 FQNEAQ. V was cut by 0 bases and J by 0 bases, with 9 bases left in between. This chain's CDR3 is CASSLAPGISYEQYV. CDR3 sequence (DNA): TGTGCCAGCAGCTTAGCTCCAGGGATCTCCTACGAGCAGTACGTC.

The chain is built from TRBV28 and TRBJ1-2; TRBD1 matches 7 bases. J gave up 8 bases and V 6 bases, and 18 bases lay outside the gene matches. Germline CDR1 MDHEN, CDR2 SYDVKM. The CDR3 is 16 amino acids. This CDR3 is CASRLTGQVNSQGYTF. CDR3 bases: TGTGCCAGCAGGCTAACCGGACAGGTCAATTCCCAGGGCTACACCTTC.

The V gene is TRBV5-6, the J gene TRBJ1-6; 11 positions match TRBD1. Per germline, CDR1 SGHDT and CDR2 YYEEEE. This CDR3 is built from 14 residues. With 4 bases clipped from V and 10 bases from J, the junction kept 4 bases outside the gene matches. The CDR3 nucleotides read TGTGCCAGCAGCACGGGACAGGGGGGGTCACCCCTCCACTTT. Translated: CASSTGQGGSPLHF. Full variable domain (outside the CDR3, taken from reference TRBV5-6 and TRBJ1-6): DAGVTQSPTHLIKTRGQQVTLRCSPKSGHDTVSWYQQALGQGPQFIFQYYEEEERQRGNFPDRFSGHQFPNYSSELNVNALLLGDSALYLCASSTGQGGSPLHFGNGTRLTVT.

V and J are TRBV2 and TRBJ1-6; D perhaps matches TRBD1 (6 bases). The ends were cut back, 6 bases at V and 6 bases at J, with 9 bases in the middle. Germline CDR1 and CDR2: SNHLY and FYNNEI. This CDR3 spans 13 amino acids. The CDR3 nucleotides are TGTGCCAGCAGCAGGGGAGCTAATTCACCCCTCCACTTT. Its protein product is CASSRGANSPLHF.